This T cell receptor (beta chain) was identified during a study of control samples from healthy donors and cancer patients. Germline CDR1 reads SGHRS; CDR2 reads YFSETQ. This CDR3 comprises 14 residues. V lost 2 bases and J 6 bases, leaving 13 bases between the germline ends. Sequencing was performed with immunoSEQ multiplex PCR; in TCRdb, only in-frame clones are kept and a portion is missing. The sample shows approximately 97,000 clones, approximately 90% of them seen only once. The sequenced material came from blood. The chain combines TRBV5-1 with TRBJ2-3, with D unclear. This TCR came from a woman aged 18-35 years in good health. The DNA of the CDR3 is TGCGCCAGCAGCTTCAGGCCTAGTTGGGATACGCAGTATTTT. It codes for CASSFRPSWDTQYF.